These 20 T cell receptor beta chains were all obtained from the same sample, sequenced in a study of shared clonotypes between healthy human individuals. The protocol was immunoSEQ multiplex PCR, while the TCRdb copy is restricted to in-frame clones and leaves out a portion. The repertoire holds some 2,000,000 clones, with over 85% as singletons. CD8 cells regarded as naive lacked CD45RO, were positively chosen for CCR7, and omitted terminally differentiated effector memory CD45RA+ cells. The sequenced material came from naive CD8+ T cells sorted from blood. These receptors came from a man between 18 and 29 years old in good health.

The chain recombines TRBV9 with TRBJ2-7, with 7 bases identical to TRBD1. Germline loops: CDR1 SGDLS, CDR2 YYNGEE. The J segment lost 7 bases and the V segment lost 2 bases, leaving 12 bases of the junction unmatched. The CDR3 spans 15 residues. CDR3 coding DNA: TGTGCCAGCAGCGTCGGGACAGTGGGGGTCCTAGAGCAGTACTTC. As protein: CASSVGTVGVLEQYF.

The chain links TRBV2 to TRBJ2-1; D call uncertain. Germline CDR1 and CDR2: SNHLY and FYNNEI. Trimming took 10 bases from V and 6 from J, leaving 16 bases between them. There are 13 residues in the CDR3. The CDR3 loop reads CATPRSVGNEQFF. CDR3 DNA sequence: TGTGCCACGCCCCGCTCGGTAGGCAATGAGCAGTTCTTC.

The chain carries TRBV6-1 and TRBJ2-7; D gene uncertain. Trimming shortened V by 3 bases and J by 4 bases, and 4 bases separated the two germline ends. CDR1 and CDR2 from the germline V gene are MNHNS and SASEGT. The CDR3 totals 11 residues. DNA for the CDR3: TGTGCCAGCAGTGACATGTACGAGCAGTACTTC. This codes for CASSDMYEQYF.

The CDR3 reads CASSGDRANGELFF. For the CDR3, the DNA is TGTGCCAGCAGTGGGGACAGGGCGAACGGGGAGCTGTTTTTT. J is TRBJ2-2 and V is TRBV28; TRBD1 matches 9 bases. CDR3 length: 14 residues. Germline V gene sequence: CDR1 MDHEN, CDR2 SYDVKM. V dropped 5 bases and J dropped 7; count of bases not matched to a gene: 5.

This chain joins TRBV28 and TRBJ1-4; 7 bases fit TRBD1. The CDR3 runs to 14 residues. The trim removed 8 bases at V and 4 bases at J, leaving 7 bases unmatched. Germline assignment: CDR1 MDHEN and CDR2 SYDVKM. Written as DNA, the CDR3 is TGTGCCAGCCGCCCGGGACAGAATAATGAAAAACTGTTTTTT. Protein: CASRPGQNNEKLFF.

The chain has TRBV28 and TRBJ2-2; D is possibly TRBD1 (6 bases). The CDR3 is made up of 13 amino acids. Germline values: CDR1 MDHEN, CDR2 SYDVKM. This CDR3 reads CVSAGAGTGELFF. The DNA of the CDR3 is TGTGTGTCTGCAGGGGCGGGCACCGGGGAGCTGTTTTTT.

The V and J genes are TRBV27 and TRBJ2-7; maybe TRBD2 (5 bases). V lost 8 bases to trimming and J lost 3 bases, with 11 bases between them. Germline values: CDR1 MNHEY, CDR2 SMNVEV (reference sequence). The CDR3 runs to 12 residues. CDR3 amino acids: CASSVEGYEQYF. CDR3 DNA: TGTGCCAGCTCCGTCGAGGGCTACGAGCAGTACTTC.

The rearrangement joins TRBV27 to TRBJ2-7; D is undetermined. Germline V gene sequence: CDR1 MNHEY, CDR2 SMNVEV (reference sequence). The CDR3 has 16 amino acids. The germline V and J ends were trimmed by 0 bases and 0 bases, with 12 bases remaining between them. This CDR3 is CASSLSADISSYEQYF. CDR3 nucleotides: TGTGCCAGCAGTTTATCGGCAGACATAAGCTCCTACGAGCAGTACTTC.

V gene TRBV27 combines with J gene TRBJ2-7; D perhaps matches TRBD1 (6 bases). This CDR3 has 14 amino acids. The V gene's germline CDR1 is MNHEY and CDR2 SMNVEV (reference sequence). Deletions cut 6 bases from V and 2 bases from J, with 14 bases between. The CDR3: CASSPGQSPYEQYF. The CDR3 DNA follows: TGTGCCAGCAGCCCGGGACAATCCCCCTACGAGCAGTACTTC.

The chain has TRBV7-8 and TRBJ2-3; 8 bases match TRBD1. V lost 3 bases, J lost 3 bases, and 5 bases stayed unmatched. From germline, CDR1 is SGHVS and CDR2 FQNEAQ. The CDR3 totals 15 residues. CDR3 in DNA: TGTGCCAGCAGCTTCCTACAGGGGGGAACAGATACGCAGTATTTT. Protein product: CASSFLQGGTDTQYF.

The rearrangement joins TRBV13 to TRBJ2-2, with 10 bases matching TRBD2. The junction had 9 bases not matched to a gene; V was cut back by 11 bases and J by 6 bases. The CDR3 consists of 14 residues. Germline assignment: CDR1 PRHDT and CDR2 FYEKMQ (reference sequence). The CDR3 reads CAVRPSGSPGELFF. The CDR3 DNA reads TGTGCCGTGAGGCCTAGCGGGAGTCCCGGGGAGCTGTTTTTT.

The chain recombines TRBV30 with TRBJ2-1; 7 bases fit TRBD2. Per germline, CDR1 GTSNPN and CDR2 SVGIG (reference sequence). CDR3 length equals 15 residues. J gave up 4 bases and V 0 bases, and 6 bases lay outside the gene matches. CDR3 bases: TGTGCCTGGAGTGTCTCCAGCGGGATATACAATGAGCAGTTCTTC. It translates to CAWSVSSGIYNEQFF.

The V call is TRBV10-1, the J call TRBJ2-1, with TRBD2 as a possible D gene (6 bases). The V and J ends lost 8 bases and 10 bases respectively, with 12 bases between them. The V gene's germline CDR1 is WNHNN and CDR2 SYGVQD (reference sequence). This CDR3 region has 11 residues. The CDR3 DNA reads TGCGCCAGCGGGGACTCGGGGGAGCAGTTCTTC. Translation: CASGDSGEQFF.

The chain is built from TRBV13 and TRBJ1-6; D unresolved. The CDR3 spans 16 residues. Germline V gene data show CDR1 as PRHDT and CDR2 as FYEKMQ (reference sequence). V lost 1 base and J 0 bases, leaving 7 bases between the germline ends. DNA for the CDR3: TGTGCCAGCAGCTTAGTCCGGGGCTCCTATAATTCACCCCTCCACTTT. It specifies CASSLVRGSYNSPLHF.

This chain connects TRBV5-1 to TRBJ2-1; D possibly corresponds to TRBD1 (5 bases). The V gene's germline CDR1 is SGHRS and CDR2 YFSETQ. The CDR3 is 17 amino acids. Trimming stripped 3 bases from V and 8 bases from J, with 24 bases between. The CDR3 is CASSSQGRLWPRDEQFF. CDR3 in DNA: TGCGCCAGCAGCTCGCAGGGTAGGCTTTGGCCTAGGGATGAGCAGTTCTTC.

The chain links TRBV4-1 to TRBJ1-2, with no clear D. The V end was cut by 0 bases, the J end by 2 bases, with 16 bases between. The V gene's germline CDR1 is MGHRA and CDR2 YSYEKL. The CDR3 totals 17 residues. CDR3 in DNA: TGCGCCAGCAGCCAAGACCCCGTGGCGGGAGGGAACTATGGCTACACCTTC. This translates into CASSQDPVAGGNYGYTF.

The rearrangement links TRBV11-2 to TRBJ2-5; a weak D match, TRBD1 (6 bases). The CDR3 is made up of 16 amino acids. Germline V gives CDR1 SGHAT, CDR2 FQNNGV. With 3 bases removed from V and 0 bases from J, the gap between germline ends came to 14 bases. CDR3 nucleotides: TGTGCCAGCAGCTTCTCCGGACAGACGTACCAAGAGACCCAGTACTTC. Translated: CASSFSGQTYQETQYF.

This rearrangement joins TRBV30 to TRBJ1-3, with D hard to call. The CDR3 contains 12 residues. Trimming pared 5 bases from V and 2 bases from J, leaving 7 bases between. Germline values: CDR1 GTSNPN, CDR2 SVGIG (reference sequence). The CDR3, as DNA: TGTGCCTGGTCTCAGACTGGAAACACCATATATTTT. It codes for CAWSQTGNTIYF.

J is TRBJ2-2 and V is TRBV27, with TRBD1 matching 8 bases. The junction had 8 bases not matched to a gene; V was cut back by 3 bases and J by 5 bases. The germline gives CDR1 MNHEY, CDR2 SMNVEV (reference sequence). The CDR3 has 16 residues. The CDR3 loop reads CASSFNQGARTGELFF. The DNA for the CDR3 is TGTGCCAGCAGTTTTAACCAGGGGGCGAGAACCGGGGAGCTGTTTTTT.

At least ten counts were recorded for this clone. The same CDR3 arises from other DNA sequences in this sample as well. The chain is built from TRBV30 and TRBJ1-1; maybe TRBD1 (6 bases). The V and J ends lost 2 bases and 4 bases respectively, with 14 bases between them. The germline V gene encodes CDR1 GTSNPN and CDR2 SVGIG (reference sequence). The CDR3 loop spans 14 amino acids. CDR3 in amino acids: CAWSLDRSFTEAFF. The CDR3 nucleotides are TGTGCCTGGAGTCTGGACAGATCCTTCACTGAAGCTTTCTTT.